The T cell receptor (beta chain) described here comes from a study of beta chain features in type 1 diabetes. In the case of this clone: Its matching antigen is unknown.

Germline V CDR1 and CDR2: MDHEN, SYDVKM. This CDR3 contains 15 residues. Trimming removed 7 bases from V and 2 bases from J, with 18 bases in between. General study findings and limits: All four CD4+ subsets from Type 1 diabetes patients carried moderately but significantly shorter TCRB CDR3s. PCR might show a preference for shorter templates, equally across patients and controls.

Investigators reverse transcribed all isolated RNA, so they sequenced expressed TCRB transcripts. The protocol was immunoSEQ multiplex PCR, while the TCRdb copy is restricted to in-frame clones and leaves out a portion. The sample carries more than 550,000 clones, about 14% recorded once. Sorted populations all had greater than 95% purity. The origin of this receptor is a young man with type 1 diabetes. The J gene is TRBJ2-7, the V gene TRBV28, with a possible D match to TRBD1 (5 bases). The sequencing input was naive CD4+ T cells from blood. DNA of the CDR3: TGTGCCAGCACGACGTCAGGGTCTAACCCCTACGAGCAGTACTTC. This encodes CASTTSGSNPYEQYF.